The 5 T cell receptor beta chains reported below all come from one sample, sequenced in a study of cytomegalovirus exposure and HLA in healthy donors. The PCR ran on 60 Vbeta and 13 Jbeta primers. Generated by immunoSEQ multiplex PCR, the TCRdb table keeps only in-frame clones and is missing some. The table has 250,000 or so clones, about nine tenths seen once; the top ten hold 1.7%. Source material: PBMCs. The source of these receptors is a girl aged 2-10 years in good health and CMV-seronegative.

This chain connects TRBV5-4 to TRBJ2-7; 7 positions agree with TRBD1. The V segment lost 4 bases and the J segment 3 bases; nucleotides outside the gene matches: 7. CDR3 length: 14 amino acids. CDR1 is SGHNT, CDR2 YYREEE, per germline (reference sequence). In DNA, the CDR3 is TGTGCCAGCAGCCCAAGGGACAGCCTCTACGAGCAGTACTTC. Its protein product is CASSPRDSLYEQYF.

The rearrangement links TRBV5-6 to TRBJ1-3; D possibly corresponds to TRBD1 (5 bases). V lost 0 bases, J lost 6 bases, and 10 bases lay in between. The germline gives CDR1 SGHDT, CDR2 YYEEEE. The CDR3 length is 14 residues. The CDR3: CASSLGQTINTIYF. The CDR3 DNA sequence: TGTGCCAGCAGCTTGGGACAGACCATAAACACCATATATTTT.

This clone was counted once. The chain couples TRBV19 to TRBJ2-4, with no clear D. Trimming left V 3 bases short and J 9 bases short, with 9 bases between. Germline V gene sequence: CDR1 LNHDA, CDR2 SQIVND (reference sequence). CDR3 length: 12 residues. CDR3 DNA: TGTGCCAGTAGTATCGCCGGTGGCATTCAGTACTTC. It encodes CASSIAGGIQYF.

The chain recombines TRBV30 with TRBJ2-7; no reliable D call. CDR1 and CDR2 from the germline V gene are GTSNPN and SVGIG (reference sequence). With 0 bases removed from V and 2 bases from J, the gap between germline ends came to 14 bases. This CDR3 has 15 amino acids. In DNA, the CDR3 is TGTGCCTGGAGTGTACAAATAAGTATCCCCTACGAGCAGTACTTC. Protein: CAWSVQISIPYEQYF.

This chain links TRBV1 with TRBJ1-5. TRBV1 is a pseudogene locus. The CDR3 has 15 amino acids. The CDR3 reads CTSSQDGGGSQPQHF. The CDR3 DNA follows: TGCACCAGCAGCCAAGATGGGGGAGGGAGTCAGCCCCAGCATTTT.